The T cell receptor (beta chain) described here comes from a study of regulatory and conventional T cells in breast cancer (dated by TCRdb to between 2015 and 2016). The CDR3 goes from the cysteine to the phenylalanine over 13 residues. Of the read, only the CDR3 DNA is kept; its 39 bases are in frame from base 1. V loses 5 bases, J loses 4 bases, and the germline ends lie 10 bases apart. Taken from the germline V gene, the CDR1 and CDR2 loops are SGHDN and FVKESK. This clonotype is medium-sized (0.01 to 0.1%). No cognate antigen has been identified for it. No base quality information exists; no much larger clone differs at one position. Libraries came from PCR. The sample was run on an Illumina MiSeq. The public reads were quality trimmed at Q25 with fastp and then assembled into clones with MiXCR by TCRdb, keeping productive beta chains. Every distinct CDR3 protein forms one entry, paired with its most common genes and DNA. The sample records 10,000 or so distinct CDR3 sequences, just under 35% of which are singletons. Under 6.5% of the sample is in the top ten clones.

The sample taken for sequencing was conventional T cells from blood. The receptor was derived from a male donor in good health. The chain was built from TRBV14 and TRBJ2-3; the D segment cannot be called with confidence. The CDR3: CASSGRAADTQYF. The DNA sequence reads TGTGCCAGCAGCGGACGGGCAGCAGATACGCAGTATTTT.